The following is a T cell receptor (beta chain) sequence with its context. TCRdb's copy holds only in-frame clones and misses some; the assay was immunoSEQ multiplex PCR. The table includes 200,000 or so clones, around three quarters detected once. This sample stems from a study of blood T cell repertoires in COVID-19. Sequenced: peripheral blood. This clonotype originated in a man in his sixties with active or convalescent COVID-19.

The CDR3 region is CASSIWPGDEQFF. Here the CDR3 DNA reads TGTGCCAGCAGCATATGGCCCGGGGATGAGCAGTTCTTC. The J gene is TRBJ2-1, the V gene TRBV28, with a possible D match to TRBD2 (5 bases). Trimming took 6 bases from V and 8 from J, leaving 14 bases between them. Looked up from germline, CDR1 is MDHEN and CDR2 is SYDVKM. The CDR3 is 13 residues long.